This note documents a single T cell receptor beta chain sequence. The CDR3 spans 14 residues. The V end lost 2 bases, the J end lost 5 bases, and 12 bases lay between the germline ends. CDR1 is ENHRY and CDR2 is SYGVKD in the germline V gene. Those enrolled, adults aged 18 to 89 years, came from fewer than 25 US areas. Symptom resolution, clearance, or two negative PCRs marked donors in Cohort 3 as recovered. The record originates from a study of blood T cell repertoires in COVID-19. On the study more broadly: T cells, B-cell-depleted T cells, or PBMCs supplied cDNA or gDNA.

Source study methods: Amplification with reference gene primers provided the estimates of nucleated cell counts. Repertoires were generated with immunoSEQ multiplex PCR, while TCRdb's copy carries only in-frame clones and drops some. V, J and clone size are taken as reported in that table, and D and trimming were inferred from the DNA itself. Of more than 300,000 clones listed, more than 75% are singletons. This sequence originates from a young woman who had recovered from COVID-19. Material: PBMCs or T cells enriched from blood (not recorded which). The chain combines TRBV10-3 with TRBJ1-1; D possibly corresponds to TRBD1 (5 bases). CDR3 nucleotides: TGTGCCATCAGTGAGGATAGGGAGGGGACTGAAGCTTTCTTT. Protein: CAISEDREGTEAFF.